This TCR beta chain came from a study of PD-L1 blockade in urothelial cancer. Study information: Patients commenced intravenous atezolizumab, 1,200 mg every 3 weeks, around 2014. Patients had been given 0 to 3 earlier chemotherapy regimens. Investigators checked blood 3 weeks (second dose) and 6 weeks after treatment start.

Added to each PCR by spiking were synthetic TCR analog templates. The repertoire was sequenced with immunoSEQ multiplex PCR; TCRdb's copy has only in-frame clones and lacks some. The sample records tens of thousands of clones, around 82% being singletons. The germline V gene has CDR1 MDHEN and CDR2 SYDVKM. Trimming took 8 bases from V and 5 from J, leaving 18 bases between them. CDR3 length: 14 amino acids. This clonotype was obtained from a man between 65 and 80 years old with urothelial cancer. Sequences were derived from PBMCs, sampled around atezolizumab (anti-PD-L1) treatment. The chain recombines TRBV28 with TRBJ1-2; D not certain. CDR3 sequence: CASRTIGILYGYTF. CDR3 DNA sequence: TGTGCCAGCCGAACCATCGGGATTCTTTATGGCTACACCTTC.